The T cell receptor beta chain described here comes from a study of cytomegalovirus exposure and HLA in healthy donors. For the study at large: There were around 390 genotyped donors. Of these, 81% fell in the genetic ancestry cluster associated with self-reported Caucasian donors.

V lost 4 bases, J lost 1 base, and 6 bases stayed unmatched. CDR3 length: 14 residues. Germline CDR1 is SQVTM and CDR2 is ANQGSEA. As for this clone: Its antigen remains unidentified.

Whole-study findings and limits: A later analysis showed that HLA-associated TCR beta chains had undergone more clonal expansion than equally common others. Upon later analysis, TCR association rates were observed to vary by HLA locus, being highest for DRB1 and lowest for HLA-C.

The primer mix had 60 Vbeta and 13 Jbeta primers. Clones were read by immunoSEQ multiplex PCR, and TCRdb kept only the in-frame ones, dropping some. This sample has over 100,000 clones; around four fifths occur once, and the top ten carry 1.5%. The sequenced material came from PBMCs. This chain uses TRBV29-1 with TRBJ1-1; 7 bases match TRBD1. The sequence derives from a female donor in good health and CMV-seronegative. In DNA form, the CDR3 reads TGCAGCGTTGTGGAGGGGACAGCGAACACTGAAGCTTTCTTT. Protein: CSVVEGTANTEAFF. Drawing the rest from reference TRBV29-1 and TRBJ1-1, the complete variable domain is SAVISQKPSRDICQRGTSLTIQCQVDSQVTMMFWYRQQPGQSLTLIATANQGSEATYESGFVIDKFPISRPNLTFSTLTVSNMSPEDSSIYLCSVVEGTANTEAFFGQGTRLTVV.